These T cell receptor beta chains were read from a single sample in a study of beta chain features in type 1 diabetes. Assay: immunoSEQ multiplex PCR; the TCRdb copy retains only in-frame clones and omits some. The table shows about 740,000 clones, with roughly 13% occurring only once. Sequenced: naive CD4+ T cells from blood. These receptors came from a man younger than 35 with type 1 diabetes. The CDR3 runs from the conserved cysteine through the conserved F or W. A D gene is named only where the DNA matches it firmly. Some rows have no size entry. The others give once, few or many, or a class for an expanded clone.

d_call	clone_size	j_call	v_call	cdr3_nt	cdr3_aa
NA	few	TRBJ2-7	TRBV7-2	TGTGCCAGCAGCTTAGGGACGAGGAGCTCCTACGAGCAGTACTTC	CASSLGTRSSYEQYF
NA	few	TRBJ2-3	TRBV7-9	TGTGCCAGCAGCCCCCGGGGAGGAACAGATACGCAGTATTTT	CASSPRGGTDTQYF
NA	NA	TRBJ1-5	TRBV30	TGTGCCTGGAGCGAGGGGCTGAGCAATCAGCCCCAGCATTTT	CAWSEGLSNQPQHF
TRBD2	NA	TRBJ2-3	TRBV11-2	TGTGCCAGCAGCGCGGGACTAGCGGGGGGTACAGATACGCAGTATTTT	CASSAGLAGGTDTQYF
NA	few	TRBJ2-6	TRBV4-1	TGCGCCAGCAGCCAAGTAGGGCCAGGGAGGAATGCTGGGGCCAACGTCCTGACTTTC	CASSQVGPGRNAGANVLTF
NA	NA	TRBJ2-1	TRBV11-2	TGTGCCAGCAGCCGAGACCGGAACTCCAATGAGCAGTTCTTC	CASSRDRNSNEQFF
NA	few	TRBJ2-4	TRBV6-5	TGTGCCAGCAGTTACTCCGGGGGTTGGAACATTCAGTACTTC	CASSYSGGWNIQYF
TRBD1	few	TRBJ1-1	TRBV5-1	TGCGCCAGCAGCTCCGCGGACAGGGGCGAAGCTTTCTTT	CASSSADRGEAFF
NA	few	TRBJ1-3	TRBV9	TGTGCCAGCAGTTTTACAGCCCTTAGTGGAAACACCATATATTTT	CASSFTALSGNTIYF
NA	few	TRBJ2-6	TRBV23-1	TGCGCCAGCAGTCAAGGAATTCAACCTTGGGTGTGGAGGGCCAACGTCCTGACTTTC	CASSQGIQPWVWRANVLTF
TRBD1	NA	TRBJ1-2	TRBV29-1	TGCAGCGTTGGCGCGGGACAGGACTATGGCTACACCTTC	CSVGAGQDYGYTF
NA	few	TRBJ1-4	TRBV19	TGTGCCAGTAGTACGGGACCAACTAATGAAAAACTGTTTTTT	CASSTGPTNEKLFF
TRBD1	NA	TRBJ2-5	TRBV5-5	TGTGCCAGCAGCTTGAACAGGGGGATCGAGACCCAGTACTTC	CASSLNRGIETQYF
TRBD1	few	TRBJ1-2	TRBV5-6	TGTGCCAGCAGCCGCCAGGACAGGGTCAGCTATGGCTACACCTTC	CASSRQDRVSYGYTF
NA	once	TRBJ1-2	TRBV18	TGTGCCAGCTCACCACAAGAGATTAACTATGGCTACACCTTC	CASSPQEINYGYTF
NA	few	TRBJ1-5	TRBV18	TGTGCCAGCTCACCTAGTACACGGAGCAATCAGCCCCAGCATTTT	CASSPSTRSNQPQHF
NA	NA	TRBJ1-1	TRBV28	TGTGCCAGCAGTTCCCCCGGGGGTCGGGGCACTGAAGCTTTCTTT	CASSSPGGRGTEAFF
NA	few	TRBJ1-1	TRBV27	TGTGCCAGCAGTTTAAGTGGGGGGGTGAACACTGAAGCTTTCTTT	CASSLSGGVNTEAFF
NA	few	TRBJ2-7	TRBV30	TGTGCCTGTCCCCGGACGGGGAGCTCCTACGAGCAGTACTTC	CACPRTGSSYEQYF
NA	NA	TRBJ1-1	TRBV5-1	TGCGCCAGCAGCTTGGCAAGTAACACTGAAGCTTTCTTT	CASSLASNTEAFF
NA	few	TRBJ2-1	TRBV29-1	TGCAGCGACACCGGGACGGGTACCGCCTACAATGAGCAGTTCTTC	CSDTGTGTAYNEQFF
NA	few	TRBJ2-2	TRBV6-4	TGTGCCAGCAGTGAAGTGGAGAGCACCGGGGAGCTGTTTTTT	CASSEVESTGELFF
TRBD1	few	TRBJ2-1	TRBV7-9	TGTGCCAGCAGCGCACGGGACAGTGACAATGAGCAGTTCTTC	CASSARDSDNEQFF
NA	few	TRBJ1-2	TRBV30	TGTGCCTGGAGTGTACAGGCAGGGGGCTACACCTTC	CAWSVQAGGYTF
NA	NA	TRBJ1-2	TRBV12-5	TGTGCTAGTGGTAACACCCTACAGGGAAGAGGTGGCTACACCTTC	CASGNTLQGRGGYTF
NA	many	TRBJ2-6	TRBV7-9	TGTGCCAGCGATGGGGGGAGCTCTGGGGCCAACGTCCTGACTTTC	CASDGGSSGANVLTF
TRBD2	NA	TRBJ2-1	TRBV19	TGTGCCAGTAGACTAAGGGCGGGGGGCCACAATGAGCAGTTCTTC	CASRLRAGGHNEQFF
NA	NA	TRBJ1-5	TRBV30	TGTGCCTGGAGTGTACGAATCGCTCAGCCCCAGCATTTT	CAWSVRIAQPQHF
NA	NA	TRBJ1-2	TRBV2	TGTGCCAGCAGTACAGGGAACTATGGCTACACCTTC	CASSTGNYGYTF